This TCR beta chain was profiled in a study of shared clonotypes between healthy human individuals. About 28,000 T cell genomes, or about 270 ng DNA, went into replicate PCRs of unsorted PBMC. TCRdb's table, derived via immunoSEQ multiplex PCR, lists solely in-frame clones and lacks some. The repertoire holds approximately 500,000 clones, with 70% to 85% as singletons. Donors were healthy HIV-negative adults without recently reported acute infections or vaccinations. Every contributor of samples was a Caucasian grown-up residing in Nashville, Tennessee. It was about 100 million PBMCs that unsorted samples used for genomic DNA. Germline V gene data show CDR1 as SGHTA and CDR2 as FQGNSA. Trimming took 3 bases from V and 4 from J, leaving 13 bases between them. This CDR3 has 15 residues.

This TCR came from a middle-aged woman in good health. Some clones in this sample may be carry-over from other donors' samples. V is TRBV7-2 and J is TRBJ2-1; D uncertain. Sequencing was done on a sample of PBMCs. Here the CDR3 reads CASSLARSLYNEQFF. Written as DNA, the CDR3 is TGTGCCAGCAGCTTGGCAAGGTCCCTTTACAATGAGCAGTTCTTC.